The rows below give T cell receptor beta chains drawn from one sample of a study of identical twins. TCRdb itself ran the 5' RACE reads through MiXCR, one entry per CDR3 protein. The data hold over 550,000 distinct CDR3 sequences, with around 7.5% observed a single time. This same sample was also taken into another study, of yellow fever vaccine responses in identical twins.

The sample taken for sequencing was PBMCs. These receptors all stem from a woman between 18 and 29 years old in good health. The CDR3 runs from the conserved cysteine through the conserved F or W. Each record gives: CDR3 DNA, CDR3 protein, D gene, J gene, clone size, V gene. A D gene is named only where the DNA matches it firmly. Some rows have no size entry. The others give once, few or many, or a class for an expanded clone.

DNA: TGTGCCAGCAGCTTAGGCGCTAGCGGGCGGGAGCAGTACTTC; CDR3: CASSLGASGREQYF; D: TRBD2; J: TRBJ2-7; size: NA; V: TRBV7-8
DNA: TGTGCCAGCAGCCCCGAATTTTGGTCCAGACGGAACACCGGGGAGCTGTTTTTT; CDR3: CASSPEFWSRRNTGELFF; D: NA; J: TRBJ2-2; size: NA; V: TRBV13
DNA: TGCGCCAGCAGCTTGGGGTTGCTGGGGAACACTGAAGCTTTCTTT; CDR3: CASSLGLLGNTEAFF; D: NA; J: TRBJ1-1; size: many; V: TRBV5-1
DNA: TGCGCCAGCAGCCAACCCCGGGTGACGGGCACTGAAGCTTTCTTT; CDR3: CASSQPRVTGTEAFF; D: NA; J: TRBJ1-1; size: few; V: TRBV4-1
DNA: TGTGCCAGCAGTTTAGGCCTATCGGGGGTTCCCACTAATGAGCAGTTCTTC; CDR3: CASSLGLSGVPTNEQFF; D: NA; J: TRBJ2-1; size: NA; V: TRBV27
DNA: TGTGCCAGCAGTACCACCAAGAGTAAGGTAGAGACCCAGTACTTC; CDR3: CASSTTKSKVETQYF; D: NA; J: TRBJ2-5; size: many; V: TRBV27
DNA: TGTGCCAGCACCCCGGACAGGGTTGTGAATGAGCAGTTCTTC; CDR3: CASTPDRVVNEQFF; D: TRBD1; J: TRBJ2-1; size: NA; V: TRBV28
DNA: TGTGCCAGCAGTTTAGGCCCCTCGAGGGACACTGAAGCTTTCTTT; CDR3: CASSLGPSRDTEAFF; D: NA; J: TRBJ1-1; size: few; V: TRBV28
DNA: TGTGCCAGCAGTGAAGTAGGCCCATACGAGCAGTACTTC; CDR3: CASSEVGPYEQYF; D: NA; J: TRBJ2-7; size: NA; V: TRBV2
DNA: TGCAGCGTTCGAAGGTGGGACGACGAGCAGTACTTC; CDR3: CSVRRWDDEQYF; D: NA; J: TRBJ2-7; size: NA; V: TRBV29-1
DNA: TGTGCCAGCAGCTTATTGCGGCCCCTCGGAGATACGCAGTATTTT; CDR3: CASSLLRPLGDTQYF; D: NA; J: TRBJ2-3; size: many; V: TRBV11-2
DNA: TGTGCCAGCAGCAAGTACAGGGGTCGCAATCAGCCCCAGCATTTT; CDR3: CASSKYRGRNQPQHF; D: NA; J: TRBJ1-5; size: many; V: TRBV21-1
DNA: TGCAGTATATACAGAGATAATCAGCCCCAGCATTTT; CDR3: CSIYRDNQPQHF; D: NA; J: TRBJ1-5; size: few; V: TRBV20-1
DNA: TGTGCCATCAGTGCACAGGGTGGTGAAAAACTGTTTTTT; CDR3: CAISAQGGEKLFF; D: NA; J: TRBJ1-4; size: many; V: TRBV10-3
DNA: TGCAGTGCTGACCTAGATAAACACAATGAGCAGTTCTTC; CDR3: CSADLDKHNEQFF; D: NA; J: TRBJ2-1; size: few; V: TRBV20-1
DNA: TGCGCCAGCAGCCCGGGGGCAGGGTCCAGCAGTCAGCCCCAGCATTTT; CDR3: CASSPGAGSSSQPQHF; D: NA; J: TRBJ1-5; size: few; V: TRBV5-1
DNA: TGCGCCAGCAGCCAAGAGAGGCCAGGTTGGGAGCAGTACTTC; CDR3: CASSQERPGWEQYF; D: NA; J: TRBJ2-7; size: NA; V: TRBV4-1
DNA: TGTGCCACCAGCAGAGATCCCGACAGGGGCGGCGAAAAACTGTTTTTT; CDR3: CATSRDPDRGGEKLFF; D: TRBD1; J: TRBJ1-4; size: many; V: TRBV15
DNA: TGTGCTAGTGGTCTTGGATTTGTCTCCACGGGCTACGAGCAGTACTTC; CDR3: CASGLGFVSTGYEQYF; D: NA; J: TRBJ2-7; size: few; V: TRBV12-5
DNA: TGTGCCAGCAGCTTAGGCGGGGGGGCCTATGAGCAGTTCTTC; CDR3: CASSLGGGAYEQFF; D: TRBD2; J: TRBJ2-1; size: few; V: TRBV7-9
DNA: TGTGCCAGCTCACCACCGAAGACAGGGGGGACCCACACTGAAGCTTTCTTT; CDR3: CASSPPKTGGTHTEAFF; D: TRBD1; J: TRBJ1-1; size: NA; V: TRBV18
DNA: TGTGCCAGCACCCCCCTGGACAATCTCGGCGGCTACACCTTC; CDR3: CASTPLDNLGGYTF; D: NA; J: TRBJ1-2; size: many; V: TRBV12-3/TRBV12-4
DNA: TGTGCCAGCAGTGAATCGGAGGGAGGTAGAGATGGCTACACCTTC; CDR3: CASSESEGGRDGYTF; D: NA; J: TRBJ1-2; size: NA; V: TRBV6-4
DNA: TGTGCCAGCAGACCCTTAAATGGCAATGAGCAGTTCTTC; CDR3: CASRPLNGNEQFF; D: NA; J: TRBJ2-1; size: many; V: TRBV5-6
DNA: TGTGCCAGCAGTTACACCGTCGACAGGGTATTTTCTGAAGCTTTCTTT; CDR3: CASSYTVDRVFSEAFF; D: TRBD1; J: TRBJ1-1; size: NA; V: TRBV6-5
DNA: TGTGCCAGCTCACCCTTGATCGGCAGAAACACCGGGGAGCTGTTTTTT; CDR3: CASSPLIGRNTGELFF; D: NA; J: TRBJ2-2; size: NA; V: TRBV18
DNA: TGCAGCGTTGAAGGGAATGCAGGGGGCTCAATGGATACGCAGTATTTT; CDR3: CSVEGNAGGSMDTQYF; D: TRBD1; J: TRBJ2-3; size: NA; V: TRBV29-1
DNA: TGCGCCAGCAGCTACGACAGGGCGAACACCGGGGAGCTGTTTTTT; CDR3: CASSYDRANTGELFF; D: TRBD1; J: TRBJ2-2; size: many; V: TRBV5-1
DNA: TGTGCCAGCAGCTCCCTTCACAGGGGCCGCAATGAAAAACTGTTTTTT; CDR3: CASSSLHRGRNEKLFF; D: TRBD1; J: TRBJ1-4; size: many; V: TRBV7-9
DNA: TGTGCCAGCATCCTCCCCTGGCAGGGCACTGAAGCTTTCTTT; CDR3: CASILPWQGTEAFF; D: NA; J: TRBJ1-1; size: NA; V: TRBV6-1
DNA: TGCGCCAGCAGCCAAGGAAGGGATGTTGCAACTAATGAAAAACTGTTTTTT; CDR3: CASSQGRDVATNEKLFF; D: NA; J: TRBJ1-4; size: many; V: TRBV4-1
DNA: TGTGTCTGGTCCGGGACTAGCGGGGGGACCTCCTACAATGAGCAGTTCTTC; CDR3: CVWSGTSGGTSYNEQFF; D: TRBD2; J: TRBJ2-1; size: few; V: TRBV4-2
DNA: TGCAGTGCTAGAGGGCTGGGTGAGCAGTTCTTC; CDR3: CSARGLGEQFF; D: NA; J: TRBJ2-1; size: few; V: TRBV20-1
DNA: TGTGCCATCAGTGATTTTAGCCCCGGCACCGGGGAGCTGTTTTTT; CDR3: CAISDFSPGTGELFF; D: NA; J: TRBJ2-2; size: few; V: TRBV10-3
DNA: TGTGCCAGCAGTGGGGAAGGGGAATACAATGAGCAGTTCTTC; CDR3: CASSGEGEYNEQFF; D: NA; J: TRBJ2-1; size: many; V: TRBV28
DNA: TGTGCCAGCACAGGGACAGCCTCCTACGAGCAGTACTTC; CDR3: CASTGTASYEQYF; D: TRBD1; J: TRBJ2-7; size: NA; V: TRBV27
DNA: TGTGCCAGCAGACCAAAAACAGATACGCAGTATTTT; CDR3: CASRPKTDTQYF; D: NA; J: TRBJ2-3; size: many; V: TRBV7-8
DNA: TGCAGTGCTAGAGAACCCCCGCTAGCGGGGGGATACGAGCAGTACTTC; CDR3: CSAREPPLAGGYEQYF; D: TRBD2; J: TRBJ2-7; size: many; V: TRBV20-1
DNA: TGCGCCAGCAGCCAAGGACTAGCGGGAAGTTATGAGCAGTTCTTC; CDR3: CASSQGLAGSYEQFF; D: TRBD2; J: TRBJ2-1; size: NA; V: TRBV4-1
DNA: TGTGCCAGCAGTCCTGGCGGCCGCAATCAGCCCCAGCATTTT; CDR3: CASSPGGRNQPQHF; D: NA; J: TRBJ1-5; size: NA; V: TRBV28
DNA: TGCAGTGCTAGTGATTCGGGACTAGCGGGACGGGGCGAGCAGTTCTTC; CDR3: CSASDSGLAGRGEQFF; D: TRBD2; J: TRBJ2-1; size: NA; V: TRBV20-1